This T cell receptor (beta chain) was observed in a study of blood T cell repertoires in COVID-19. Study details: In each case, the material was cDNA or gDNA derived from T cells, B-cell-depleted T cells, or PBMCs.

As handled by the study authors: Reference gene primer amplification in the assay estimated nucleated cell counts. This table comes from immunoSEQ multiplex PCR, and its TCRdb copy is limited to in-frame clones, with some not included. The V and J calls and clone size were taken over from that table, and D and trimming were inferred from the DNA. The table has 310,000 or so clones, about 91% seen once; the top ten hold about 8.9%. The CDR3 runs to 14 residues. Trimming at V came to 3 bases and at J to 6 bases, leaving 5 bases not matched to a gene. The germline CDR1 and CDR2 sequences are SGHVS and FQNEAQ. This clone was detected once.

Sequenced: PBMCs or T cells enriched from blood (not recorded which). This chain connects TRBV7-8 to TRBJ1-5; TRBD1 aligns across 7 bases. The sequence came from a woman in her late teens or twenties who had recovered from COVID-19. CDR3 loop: CASSFTTGSQPQHF. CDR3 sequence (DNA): TGTGCCAGCAGCTTTACGACAGGGTCTCAGCCCCAGCATTTT.